Listed below are T cell receptor beta chains from one sample, sequenced in a study of long-term antiretroviral therapy in people with HIV. Here immunoSEQ multiplex PCR was the method, and the copy in TCRdb shows in-frame clones only, minus some. The sample carries approximately 13,000 clones, around four fifths recorded once. Material: unsorted PBMCs, obtained 1.3 years before starting antiretroviral therapy. The receptors derive from a middle-aged man with HIV. Each CDR3 is given with its conserved first and last residue. D genes are given only for firm matches. Clone sizes are given selectively: once, few, many, or a class where the clone is expanded.

clone size: .; D gene: .; V gene: TRBV7-2; J gene: TRBJ1-3; CDR3 protein: CASSLVTGGGNTIYF; CDR3 DNA: TGTGCCAGCAGCTTAGTTACGGGGGGTGGAAACACCATATATTTT
clone size: .; D gene: .; V gene: TRBV13; J gene: TRBJ1-1; CDR3 protein: CASSSDPNTEAFF; CDR3 DNA: TGTGCCAGCAGTAGTGACCCGAACACTGAAGCTTTCTTT
clone size: once; D gene: TRBD1; V gene: TRBV27; J gene: TRBJ1-2; CDR3 protein: CASKAAGTGAFYGYTF; CDR3 DNA: TGTGCCAGCAAGGCTGCAGGGACAGGGGCTTTCTATGGCTACACCTTC
clone size: few; D gene: .; V gene: TRBV27; J gene: TRBJ1-4; CDR3 protein: CASSSTDRFATNEKLFF; CDR3 DNA: TGTGCCAGCAGTTCCACGGACAGATTTGCAACTAATGAAAAACTGTTTTTT
clone size: .; D gene: .; V gene: TRBV6-1; J gene: TRBJ1-3; CDR3 protein: CASRRSGSSGNTIYF; CDR3 DNA: TGTGCCAGCCGACGCTCAGGGTCCTCTGGAAACACCATATATTTT
clone size: .; D gene: TRBD1; V gene: TRBV5-5; J gene: TRBJ2-2; CDR3 protein: CASAPGTGNTGELFF; CDR3 DNA: TGTGCCAGCGCGCCCGGGACAGGGAACACCGGGGAGCTGTTTTTT
clone size: .; D gene: .; V gene: TRBV7-8; J gene: TRBJ2-7; CDR3 protein: CASSLSGEGEQYF; CDR3 DNA: TGTGCCAGCAGCTTAAGCGGTGAGGGCGAGCAGTACTTC
clone size: .; D gene: .; V gene: TRBV19; J gene: TRBJ2-1; CDR3 protein: CASSRTDSLYNEQFF; CDR3 DNA: TGTGCCAGTAGTCGGACAGACTCCCTCTACAATGAGCAGTTCTTC
clone size: .; D gene: .; V gene: TRBV6-5; J gene: TRBJ2-1; CDR3 protein: CASSYSASSYNEQFF; CDR3 DNA: TGTGCCAGCAGTTACTCGGCCAGCTCCTACAATGAGCAGTTCTTC
clone size: .; D gene: TRBD2; V gene: TRBV11-3; J gene: TRBJ2-2; CDR3 protein: CASSFGASGGAGTGELFF; CDR3 DNA: TGTGCCAGCAGCTTCGGAGCTAGCGGGGGGGCGGGCACCGGGGAGCTGTTTTTT
clone size: once; D gene: .; V gene: TRBV7-9; J gene: TRBJ1-2; CDR3 protein: CASSLAAGPHNYGYTF; CDR3 DNA: TGTGCCAGCAGCTTAGCAGCAGGCCCACATAACTATGGCTACACCTTC
clone size: .; D gene: TRBD1; V gene: TRBV5-6; J gene: TRBJ1-1; CDR3 protein: CASSFVDRVNDEAFF; CDR3 DNA: TGTGCCAGCAGCTTTGTCGACAGGGTCAATGATGAAGCTTTCTTT
clone size: .; D gene: .; V gene: TRBV5-5; J gene: TRBJ2-4; CDR3 protein: CASNLGPEGGINIQYF; CDR3 DNA: TGTGCCAGCAACTTAGGCCCGGAGGGTGGGATAAACATTCAGTACTTC
clone size: .; D gene: .; V gene: TRBV5-5; J gene: TRBJ2-6; CDR3 protein: CASSLVGGGPAGANVLTF; CDR3 DNA: TGTGCCAGCAGCTTGGTAGGGGGAGGTCCGGCTGGGGCCAACGTCCTGACTTTC
clone size: .; D gene: .; V gene: TRBV27; J gene: TRBJ2-7; CDR3 protein: CASSRPGFSYEQYF; CDR3 DNA: TGTGCCAGCAGTCGACCAGGGTTCTCCTACGAGCAGTACTTC
clone size: .; D gene: TRBD1; V gene: TRBV5-1; J gene: TRBJ2-2; CDR3 protein: CASSTGQAGELFF; CDR3 DNA: TGCGCCAGCAGCACGGGACAGGCTGGGGAGCTGTTTTTT